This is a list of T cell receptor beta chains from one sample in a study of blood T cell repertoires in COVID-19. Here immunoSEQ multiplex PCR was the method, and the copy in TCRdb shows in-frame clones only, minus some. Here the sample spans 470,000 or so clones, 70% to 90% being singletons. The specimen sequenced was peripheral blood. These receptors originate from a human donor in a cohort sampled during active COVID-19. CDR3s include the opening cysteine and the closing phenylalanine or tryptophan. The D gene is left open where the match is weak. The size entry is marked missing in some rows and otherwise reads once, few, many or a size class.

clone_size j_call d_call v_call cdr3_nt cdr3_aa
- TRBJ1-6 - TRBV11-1 TGTGCCAGCAGCTTCGACAGAGTGAATTCACCCCTCCACTTT CASSFDRVNSPLHF
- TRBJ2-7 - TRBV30 TGTGCCTGGGTCGGGGAATTCTACGAGCAGTACTTC CAWVGEFYEQYF
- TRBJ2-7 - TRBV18 TGTGCCAGCTCACCGCAGGGGACCTACGAGCAGTACTTC CASSPQGTYEQYF
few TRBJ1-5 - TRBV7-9 TGTGCCACGGGGGGCAATCAGCCCCAGCATTTT CATGGNQPQHF
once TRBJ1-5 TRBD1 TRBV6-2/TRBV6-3 TGTGCCAGCAGTTACCGGACAGGCATAAATCAGCCCCAGCATTTT CASSYRTGINQPQHF
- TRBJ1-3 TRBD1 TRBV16 TGTGCCAGCAGCCAAAGGGGACAGGGGTCTGGAAACACCATATATTTT CASSQRGQGSGNTIYF
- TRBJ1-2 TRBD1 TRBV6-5 TGTGCCAGCACTCGGACAGGGAGGTCCCATGGCTACACCTTC CASTRTGRSHGYTF
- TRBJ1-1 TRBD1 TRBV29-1 TGCAGCGTACCGCCCAGGGGGAAGTACACTGAAGCTTTCTTT CSVPPRGKYTEAFF
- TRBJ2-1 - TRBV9 TGTGCCAGCAGCGTAGATCCCGGGGGAGACCCCGGGCAGTTCTTC CASSVDPGGDPGQFF
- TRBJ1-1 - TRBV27 TGTGCCAGCGAATTCGCAGGGCTGAGCACTGAAGCTTTCTTT CASEFAGLSTEAFF
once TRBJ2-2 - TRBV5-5 TGTGCCAGCAGCTGGGACATGGGGGAGCTGTTTTTT CASSWDMGELFF
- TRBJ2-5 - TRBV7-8 TGTGCCAGCAGCTTACGTTGGAAAGACGGAGGGCCCCAAGAGACCCAGTACTTC CASSLRWKDGGPQETQYF
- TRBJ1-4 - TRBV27 TGTGCCAGCAGTCTCGGACCGGGACTCGGTGAAAAACTGTTTTTT CASSLGPGLGEKLFF
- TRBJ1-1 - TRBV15 TGTGCCACCAGCAGAGTGAGACACCCGAACACTGAAGCTTTCTTT CATSRVRHPNTEAFF
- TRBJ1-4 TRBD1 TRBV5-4 TGTGCCAGCAGCTCCAGACAGGGGGTGGATGAAAAACTGTTTTTT CASSSRQGVDEKLFF
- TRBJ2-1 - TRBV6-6 TGTGCCAGCAGTTACCCCCCGAATGAGCAGTTCTTC CASSYPPNEQFF
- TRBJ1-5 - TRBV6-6 TGTGCCAGCACCCTAGGCAATCAGCCCCAGCATTTT CASTLGNQPQHF
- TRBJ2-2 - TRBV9 TGTGCCAGCAGCGTTGTCACAGACACCGGGGAGCTGTTTTTT CASSVVTDTGELFF
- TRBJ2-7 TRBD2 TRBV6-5 TGTGCCAGCAGCCTTGGACTAGCGGGAGACGAGCAGTACTTC CASSLGLAGDEQYF
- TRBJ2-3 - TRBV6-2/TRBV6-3 TGTGCCAGCAGTTACTCATACGGTAGCACAGATACGCAGTATTTT CASSYSYGSTDTQYF
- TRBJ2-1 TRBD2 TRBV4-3 TGCGCCAGCAGCCAAGAATTAGGGACTAGCGGGAGTAACTATGAGCAGTTCTTC CASSQELGTSGSNYEQFF
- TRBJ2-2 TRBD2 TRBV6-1 TGTGCCAGCAGTGGAGTAGCGGGAACAGACACCGGGGAGCTGTTTTTT CASSGVAGTDTGELFF
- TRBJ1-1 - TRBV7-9 TGTGCCAGCAGCTCCGGACAGCCCACTGAAGCTTTCTTT CASSSGQPTEAFF
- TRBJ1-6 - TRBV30 TGTGCCTGGAAGCCAGGCAATTCACCCCTCCACTTT CAWKPGNSPLHF
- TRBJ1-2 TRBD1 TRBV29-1 TGCAGCGTCGGACAGGGCGGCGGCTACACCTTC CSVGQGGGYTF
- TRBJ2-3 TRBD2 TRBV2 TGTGCCAGCAGTGCTGGGACTAGCAGAAGCACAGATACGCAGTATTTT CASSAGTSRSTDTQYF
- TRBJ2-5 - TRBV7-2 TGTGCCAGCAGCTTAGGTCTGCGAGAGACCCAGTACTTC CASSLGLRETQYF
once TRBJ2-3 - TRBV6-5 TGTGCCAGCAGTTGGAGTACTAGCACAGATACGCAGTATTTT CASSWSTSTDTQYF
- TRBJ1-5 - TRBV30 TGTGCCTGGGGTCCTGGGAGACCAGGCAATCAGCCCCAGCATTTT CAWGPGRPGNQPQHF
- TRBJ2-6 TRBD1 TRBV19 TGTGCCACCCACTCTCAGGGGGCGCGGCCTCCTGTTGGGGCCAACGTCCTGACTTTC CATHSQGARPPVGANVLTF
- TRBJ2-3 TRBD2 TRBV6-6 TGTGCCAGCAGGAACACGGGAGGGAGCACAGATACGCAGTATTTT CASRNTGGSTDTQYF
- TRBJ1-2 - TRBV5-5 TGTGCCAGCAGCCGGGGACACAGGTATGGCTACACCTTC CASSRGHRYGYTF
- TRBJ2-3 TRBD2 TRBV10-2 TGCGCCAGCCGTCGACTAGCGGGAGAGGCAGATACGCAGTATTTT CASRRLAGEADTQYF
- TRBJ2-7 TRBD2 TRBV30 TGTGCCTGGAGTGCCTGGGGCCGGGGTAGCGGGAGGAGCTCCTACGAGCAGTACTTC CAWSAWGRGSGRSSYEQYF